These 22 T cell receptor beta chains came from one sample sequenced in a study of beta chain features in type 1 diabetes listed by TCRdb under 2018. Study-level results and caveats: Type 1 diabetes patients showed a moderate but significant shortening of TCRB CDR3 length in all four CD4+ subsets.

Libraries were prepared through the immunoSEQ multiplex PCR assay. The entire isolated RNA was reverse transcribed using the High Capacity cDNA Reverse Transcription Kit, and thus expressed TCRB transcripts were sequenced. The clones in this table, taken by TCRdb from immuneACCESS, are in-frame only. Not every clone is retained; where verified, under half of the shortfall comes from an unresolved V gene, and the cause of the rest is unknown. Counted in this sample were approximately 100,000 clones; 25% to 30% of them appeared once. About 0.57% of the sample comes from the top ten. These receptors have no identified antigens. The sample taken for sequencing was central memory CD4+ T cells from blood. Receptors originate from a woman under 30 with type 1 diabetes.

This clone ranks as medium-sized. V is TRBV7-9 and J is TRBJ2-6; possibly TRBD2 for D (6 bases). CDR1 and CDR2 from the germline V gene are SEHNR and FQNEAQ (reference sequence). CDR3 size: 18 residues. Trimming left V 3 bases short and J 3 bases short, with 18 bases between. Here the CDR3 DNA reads TGTGCCAGCAGCTTGGGGGGACTTAGGCTCGGTGGGGCCAACGTCCTGACTTTC. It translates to CASSLGGLRLGGANVLTF.

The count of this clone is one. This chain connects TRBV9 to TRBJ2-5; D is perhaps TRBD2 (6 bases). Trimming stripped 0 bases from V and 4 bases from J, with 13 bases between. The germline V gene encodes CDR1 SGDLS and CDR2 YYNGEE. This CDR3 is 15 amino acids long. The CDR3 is CASSVEGTPGETQYF. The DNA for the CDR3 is TGTGCCAGCAGCGTAGAAGGGACTCCTGGAGAGACCCAGTACTTC.

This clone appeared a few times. CDR3 sequence: CASSKVSAGQETQYF. The CDR3 bases are TGTGCCAGCAGCAAGGTCTCCGCGGGGCAAGAGACCCAGTACTTC. The chain uses TRBV11-2 and TRBJ2-5; the D gene is possibly TRBD2 (6 bases). CDR1 and CDR2 from the germline V gene are SGHAT and FQNNGV. V was cut by 5 bases and J by 2 bases, with 15 bases left in between. There are 15 residues in the CDR3. The full variable domain, in which reference TRBV11-2 and TRBJ2-5 provide the parts outside the CDR3, is EAGVAQSPRYKIIEKRQSVAFWCNPISGHATLYWYQQILGQGPKLLIQFQNNGVVDDSQLPKDRFSAERLKGVDSTLKIQPAKLEDSAVYLCASSKVSAGQETQYFGPGTRLLVL.

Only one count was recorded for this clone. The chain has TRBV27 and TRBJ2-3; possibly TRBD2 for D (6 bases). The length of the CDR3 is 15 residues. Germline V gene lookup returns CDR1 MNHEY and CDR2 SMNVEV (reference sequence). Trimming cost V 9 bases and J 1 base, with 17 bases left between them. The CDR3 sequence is CARVTRRAGTDTQYF. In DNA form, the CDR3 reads TGTGCCAGGGTGACCCGGAGGGCCGGCACAGATACGCAGTATTTT.

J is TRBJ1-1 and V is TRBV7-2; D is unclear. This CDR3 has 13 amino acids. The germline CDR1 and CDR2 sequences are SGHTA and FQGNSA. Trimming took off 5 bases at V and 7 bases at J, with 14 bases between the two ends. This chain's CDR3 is CASSPRHTLEAFF. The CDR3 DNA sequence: TGTGCCAGCAGCCCCCGACATACCCTTGAAGCTTTCTTT.

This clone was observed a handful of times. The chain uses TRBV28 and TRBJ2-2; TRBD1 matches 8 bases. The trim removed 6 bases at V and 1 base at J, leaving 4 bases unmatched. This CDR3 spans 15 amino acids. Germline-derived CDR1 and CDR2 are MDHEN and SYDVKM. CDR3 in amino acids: CASSPGTGNTGELFF. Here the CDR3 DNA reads TGTGCCAGCAGCCCCGGGACAGGGAACACCGGGGAGCTGTTTTTT.

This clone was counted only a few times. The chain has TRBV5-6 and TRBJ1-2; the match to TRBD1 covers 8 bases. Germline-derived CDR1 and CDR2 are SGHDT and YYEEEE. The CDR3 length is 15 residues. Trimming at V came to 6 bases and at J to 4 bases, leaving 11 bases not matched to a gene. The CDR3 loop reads CASTSQDRVVYGYTF. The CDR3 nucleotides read TGTGCCAGCACCTCCCAGGACAGGGTGGTCTATGGCTACACCTTC.

DNA of the CDR3: TGCAGCGTTGTGAGGTACACCGGGGAGCTGTTTTTT. Translation: CSVVRYTGELFF. The rearrangement links TRBV29-1 to TRBJ2-2; D ambiguous. The CDR3 runs to 12 residues. CDR1 and CDR2 (germline): SQVTM, ANQGSEA. V shed 4 bases and J shed 3 bases, with 6 bases lying between them.

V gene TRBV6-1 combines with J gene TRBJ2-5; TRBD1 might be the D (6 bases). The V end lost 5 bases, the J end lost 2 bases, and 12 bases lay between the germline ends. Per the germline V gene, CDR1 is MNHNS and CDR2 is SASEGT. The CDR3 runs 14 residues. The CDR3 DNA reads TGTGCCAGCAGTCTTCAGGGGTCTCAAGAGACCCAGTACTTC. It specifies CASSLQGSQETQYF.

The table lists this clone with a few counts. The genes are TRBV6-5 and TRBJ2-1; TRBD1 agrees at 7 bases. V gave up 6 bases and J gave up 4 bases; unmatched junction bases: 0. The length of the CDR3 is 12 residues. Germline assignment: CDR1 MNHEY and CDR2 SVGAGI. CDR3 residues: CASRTGYNEQFF. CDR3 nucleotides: TGTGCCAGCAGGACAGGGTACAATGAGCAGTTCTTC.

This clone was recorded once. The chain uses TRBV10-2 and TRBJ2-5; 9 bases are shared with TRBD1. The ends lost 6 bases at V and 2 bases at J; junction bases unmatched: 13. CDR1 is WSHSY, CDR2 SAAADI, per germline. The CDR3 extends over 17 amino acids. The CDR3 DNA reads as TGCGCCAGCAGACCGGGACAGGGTACTCCGATTCAAGAGACCCAGTACTTC. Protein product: CASRPGQGTPIQETQYF.

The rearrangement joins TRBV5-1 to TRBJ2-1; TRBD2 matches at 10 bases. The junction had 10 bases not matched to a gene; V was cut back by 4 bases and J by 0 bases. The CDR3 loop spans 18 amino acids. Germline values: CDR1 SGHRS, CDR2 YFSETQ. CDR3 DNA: TGCGCCAGCAGCCGGATTACCGGGACTAGCGCCTCCTACAATGAGCAGTTCTTC. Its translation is CASSRITGTSASYNEQFF.

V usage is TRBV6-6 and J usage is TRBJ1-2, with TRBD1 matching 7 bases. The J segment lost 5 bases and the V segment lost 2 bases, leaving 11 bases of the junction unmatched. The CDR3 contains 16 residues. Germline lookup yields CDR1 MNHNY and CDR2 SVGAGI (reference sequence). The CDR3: CASSYHSTGQGYGYTF. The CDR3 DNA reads TGTGCCAGCAGTTACCATTCGACAGGGCAAGGGTATGGCTACACCTTC.

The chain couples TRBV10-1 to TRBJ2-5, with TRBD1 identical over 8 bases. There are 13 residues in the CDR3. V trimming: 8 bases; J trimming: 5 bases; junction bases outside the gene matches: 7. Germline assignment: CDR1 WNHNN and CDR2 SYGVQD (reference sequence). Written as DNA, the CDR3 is TGCGCCAGCTCGGACAGGGCTCGGGAGACCCAGTACTTC. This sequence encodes CASSDRARETQYF.

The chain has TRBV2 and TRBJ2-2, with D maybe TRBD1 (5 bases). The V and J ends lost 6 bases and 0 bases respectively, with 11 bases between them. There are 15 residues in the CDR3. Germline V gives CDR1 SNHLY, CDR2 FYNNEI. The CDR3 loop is CASRDTSANTGELFF. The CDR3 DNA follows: TGTGCCAGCAGGGACACCTCCGCGAACACCGGGGAGCTGTTTTTT.

CDR3 sequence: CAWSTWTDTGELFF. The DNA of the CDR3 is TGTGCCTGGAGTACCTGGACAGACACCGGGGAGCTGTTTTTT. The rearrangement joins TRBV30 to TRBJ2-2; TRBD1 might be the D (6 bases). V was clipped by 2 bases and J by 3 bases, with 10 bases between them. The CDR3 length is 14 residues. Germline values: CDR1 GTSNPN, CDR2 SVGIG (reference sequence).

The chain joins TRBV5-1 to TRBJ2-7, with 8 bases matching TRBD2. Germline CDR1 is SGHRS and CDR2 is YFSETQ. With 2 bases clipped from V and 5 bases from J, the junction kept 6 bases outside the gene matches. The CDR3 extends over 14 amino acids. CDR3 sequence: CASSLSGSFHEQYF. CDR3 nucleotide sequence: TGCGCCAGCAGCTTAAGCGGGAGTTTCCACGAGCAGTACTTC.

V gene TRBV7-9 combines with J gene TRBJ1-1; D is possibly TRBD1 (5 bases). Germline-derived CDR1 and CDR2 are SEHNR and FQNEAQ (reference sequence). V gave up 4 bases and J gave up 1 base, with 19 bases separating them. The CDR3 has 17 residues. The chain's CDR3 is CASSYSGTPHGNTEAFF. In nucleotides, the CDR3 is TGTGCCAGCAGCTACTCAGGGACTCCCCACGGGAACACTGAAGCTTTCTTT.

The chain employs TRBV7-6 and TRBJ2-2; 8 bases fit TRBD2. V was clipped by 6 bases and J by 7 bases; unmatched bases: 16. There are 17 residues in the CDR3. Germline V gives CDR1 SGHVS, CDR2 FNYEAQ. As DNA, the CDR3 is TGTGCCAGCAGACCAACTTTAACTAGCGGTGGGGGCGGGGAGCTGTTTTTT. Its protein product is CASRPTLTSGGGGELFF.

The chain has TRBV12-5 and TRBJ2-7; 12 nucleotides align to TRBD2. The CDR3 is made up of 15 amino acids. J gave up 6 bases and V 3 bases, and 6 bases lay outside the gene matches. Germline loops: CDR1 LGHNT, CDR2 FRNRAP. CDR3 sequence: CASGLGTSGLGEQYV. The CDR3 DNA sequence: TGTGCTAGTGGTTTAGGGACTAGCGGGCTAGGCGAGCAGTACGTC.

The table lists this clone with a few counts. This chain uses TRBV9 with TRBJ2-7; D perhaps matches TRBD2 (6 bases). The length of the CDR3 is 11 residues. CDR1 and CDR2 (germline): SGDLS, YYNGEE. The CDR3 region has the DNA TGTGAAAGACTAGACGTGTGCGAGCAGTACGTC. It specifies CERLDVCEQYV.

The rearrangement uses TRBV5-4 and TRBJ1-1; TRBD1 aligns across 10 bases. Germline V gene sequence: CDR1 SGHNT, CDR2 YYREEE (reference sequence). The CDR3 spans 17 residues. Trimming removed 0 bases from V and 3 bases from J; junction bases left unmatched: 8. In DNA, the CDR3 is TGTGCCAGCAGCTTGGGAGGTGGGACAGGGGTTGACACTGAAGCTTTCTTT. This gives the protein CASSLGGGTGVDTEAFF.